These T cell receptor beta chains were read from a single sample in a study of OX40 agonist ivuxolimab in advanced cancers. Profiling relied on immunoSEQ multiplex PCR, and the TCRdb table lists in-frame clones only, not all of them. The sample lists 60,000 to 80,000 clones, 75% to 85% seen once, with roughly 1.6% in the top ten. The sample here was CD4+ or CD8+ T cells sorted from blood, taken in a trial of the OX40 agonist ivuxolimab. The receptors shown here come from an adult with an advanced solid tumor such as melanoma, head and neck, liver or kidney cancer. The CDR3 runs from the conserved cysteine through the conserved F or W. D genes are given only for firm matches. The size field is filled for only some rows; it gives once, few, many or a size class.

D gene	clone size	V gene	J gene	CDR3 DNA	CDR3 protein
TRBD2	-	TRBV12-5	TRBJ2-1	TGTGCTAGTGGTTTGTCACAAGGCGGGAGCTCCTACAATGAGCAGTTCTTC	CASGLSQGGSSYNEQFF
-	-	TRBV7-9	TRBJ2-4	TGTGCCAGCAGCTTAGAAGGGCGGTTACAGTACTTC	CASSLEGRLQYF
-	-	TRBV2	TRBJ1-4	TGTGCCAGCAGCGCAGGGACTACTAATGAAAAACTGTTTTTT	CASSAGTTNEKLFF
-	-	TRBV6-6	TRBJ2-5	TGTGCCAGCAGTTTCACAGGGCCGGAGACCCAGTACTTC	CASSFTGPETQYF
-	-	TRBV7-6	TRBJ2-1	TGTGCCAGCAGCCGTCAAACACAGTCAGGGGAAACGAACAATGAGCAGTTCTTC	CASSRQTQSGETNNEQFF
TRBD1	-	TRBV5-1	TRBJ2-2	TGCGCCAGCAGCGCGCGGACAGGGCCGAACACCGGGGAGCTGTTTTTT	CASSARTGPNTGELFF
-	-	TRBV5-1	TRBJ1-1	TGCGCCAGCAGCTTGGGTGGTGGCAGTATGAACACTGAAGCTTTCTTT	CASSLGGGSMNTEAFF
TRBD1	-	TRBV9	TRBJ1-2	TGTGCCAGCAGCCAATGGACAGGGGAAGGCTACACCTTC	CASSQWTGEGYTF
TRBD1	-	TRBV19	TRBJ2-3	TGTGCCAGTAGTTCCCAGGGGGCTAGTTATACGCAGTATTTT	CASSSQGASYTQYF
-	few	TRBV2	TRBJ2-2	TGTGCCAGCAGCGAAAGGGAGATGAACACCGGGGAGCTGTTTTTT	CASSEREMNTGELFF
-	-	TRBV10-3	TRBJ2-3	TGTGCCATCAGTGAGGTCCGGGGCACAGATACGCAGTATTTT	CAISEVRGTDTQYF
-	-	TRBV18	TRBJ2-7	TGTGCCAGCTCAGACCGTTACGAGCAGTACTTC	CASSDRYEQYF
-	-	TRBV6-6	TRBJ2-3	TGTGCCAGCAGTTACGTCGCAGATACGCAGTATTTT	CASSYVADTQYF
-	few	TRBV21-1	TRBJ2-5	TGTGCCAGCAGCAAAGTGACTAGCGGGATTCGGGAGACCCAGTACTTC	CASSKVTSGIRETQYF
TRBD2	-	TRBV2	TRBJ2-1	TGTGCCAGCAGGGGAACTAGCGGGAGCTACAATGAGCAGTTCTTC	CASRGTSGSYNEQFF
-	-	TRBV29-1	TRBJ1-3	TGCAGCGCGGCCCCAGGGGACACCATATATTTT	CSAAPGDTIYF
-	once	TRBV5-6	TRBJ2-7	TGTGCCAGCAGCTCCCGGAGGGAGCAGTACTTC	CASSSRREQYF
TRBD1	-	TRBV5-1	TRBJ1-1	TGCGCCAGCAGCTTTTGGACAGGGGGAGACACTGAAGCTTTCTTT	CASSFWTGGDTEAFF
TRBD2	-	TRBV28	TRBJ2-2	TGTGCCAGCAGCCGACTAGCGGGAGATGGCGGGGAGCTGTTTTTT	CASSRLAGDGGELFF
-	-	TRBV21-1	TRBJ2-7	TGTGCCACCCACCGACACGAGGACAGCTCCTACGAGCAGTACTTC	CATHRHEDSSYEQYF
-	once	TRBV28	TRBJ2-7	TGTGCCAGCGACGCATATGGGGGATCGGACGAGCAGTACTTC	CASDAYGGSDEQYF
-	-	TRBV7-2	TRBJ1-2	TGTGCCACCAAGACAGGAGCTAACTATGGCTACACCTTC	CATKTGANYGYTF
-	-	TRBV4-3	TRBJ1-2	TGCGCCAGCAGCCAGCTCAGGGAGGGTGGCTACACCTTC	CASSQLREGGYTF
TRBD1	-	TRBV7-9	TRBJ1-1	TGTGCCAGCAGCTTATTTTCAGGGGGCCACACTGAAGCTTTCTTT	CASSLFSGGHTEAFF
TRBD2	once	TRBV11-1	TRBJ2-7	TGTGCCAGCAGCTTACTGAGCGGGATCTCCTACGAGCAGTACTTC	CASSLLSGISYEQYF
TRBD1	-	TRBV28	TRBJ2-7	TGTGCCAGCAGTCCGACAGGGAGCGAGCAGTACTTC	CASSPTGSEQYF
-	once	TRBV19	TRBJ2-5	TGTGCCAGTACCGGACACCAAACGGAGACCCAGTACTTC	CASTGHQTETQYF
-	-	TRBV6-1	TRBJ2-7	TGTGCCAGCAGTGAAATCCCAGGATTGCTCTACGAGCAGTACTTC	CASSEIPGLLYEQYF
-	-	TRBV19	TRBJ1-6	TGTGCCAGTAGGACATTGGACCGGCCCCTCCACTTT	CASRTLDRPLHF
TRBD2	-	TRBV7-2	TRBJ2-7	TGTGCCAGCAGCTTAGCGCTGCGGGCGGGGGACCCCTACGAGCAGTACTTC	CASSLALRAGDPYEQYF
-	once	TRBV16	TRBJ1-2	TGTGCCAGCAGCCAATCGCGGGGCTATGGCTACACCTTC	CASSQSRGYGYTF
-	few	TRBV10-3	TRBJ2-7	TGTGCCATCAGTGAGAGGGAGGCGGGCCCCCACGAGCAGTACTTC	CAISEREAGPHEQYF
TRBD2	-	TRBV29-1	TRBJ2-1	TGCAGCGTTGATGTTAGCGGGAGCTCCTACAATGAGCAGTTCTTC	CSVDVSGSSYNEQFF
-	-	TRBV15	TRBJ2-3	TGTGCCACCAATCAACAGGGTCACTCCACAGATACGCAGTATTTT	CATNQQGHSTDTQYF
-	-	TRBV11-3	TRBJ1-1	TGTGCCAGCAGCTTAGTCGGGGACACTGAAGCTTTCTTT	CASSLVGDTEAFF
TRBD2	-	TRBV30	TRBJ2-5	TGTGCCGTATCGACTAGCGTCCTAGAGACCCAGTACTTC	CAVSTSVLETQYF
-	-	TRBV6-1	TRBJ1-1	TGTGCCAGCAAACAGGGTATGAACACTGAAGCTTTCTTT	CASKQGMNTEAFF
-	few	TRBV19	TRBJ2-7	TGTGCCAGTAGTACGCTGCTTGGAGGCGCCGAGCAGTACTTC	CASSTLLGGAEQYF
TRBD2	-	TRBV2	TRBJ2-1	TGTGCCAGCAGAATCAAGCGGGAAGGTGAGCAGTTCTTC	CASRIKREGEQFF
-	-	TRBV5-1	TRBJ2-7	TGCGCCAGCAGCTTGGGTCTATTTTCCTACGAGCAGTACTTC	CASSLGLFSYEQYF
TRBD2	-	TRBV4-3	TRBJ2-3	TGCGCCAGCAGCCAAGAAGGGACTAGCGGGAGGGCCGTAACAGATACGCAGTATTTT	CASSQEGTSGRAVTDTQYF
-	-	TRBV10-3	TRBJ2-2	TGTGCCATCAGTGAAAGGCAGGGCGGCACCGGGGAGCTGTTTTTT	CAISERQGGTGELFF
-	-	TRBV10-3	TRBJ2-5	TGTGCCATCAGTGAGTACGCGGGGAGTGAGGGTTTTGGTGGAAAGCAGTACTTC	CAISEYAGSEGFGGKQYF
-	-	TRBV5-1	TRBJ2-5	TGCGCCAGCAGCTTGGTACAAGAAGAGACCCAGTACTTC	CASSLVQEETQYF
-	-	TRBV18	TRBJ2-7	TGTGCCAGCTCACCAGGTCAGGGTCGTTCTTACGAGCAGTACTTC	CASSPGQGRSYEQYF
-	-	TRBV19	TRBJ2-5	TGTGCCAGTAGTATAGGAGGGGGGCCGGAGTACCAAGAGACCCAGTACTTC	CASSIGGGPEYQETQYF
-	once	TRBV6-6	TRBJ1-5	TGTGCCAGCCTCCCCGTCGGCAATGGGCCCCAGCATTTT	CASLPVGNGPQHF
TRBD1	-	TRBV18	TRBJ2-7	TGTGCCAGCTCACCGGCCAGGGGGCAGTCTGACGAGCAGTACTTC	CASSPARGQSDEQYF
-	-	TRBV6-6	TRBJ2-6	TGTGCCAGCACCCCCCGTAAGGCTGGGGCCAACGTCCTGACTTTC	CASTPRKAGANVLTF
-	-	TRBV9	TRBJ2-5	TGTGCCAGCAGCGTGGGCGGGGCACAAGAGACCCAGTACTTC	CASSVGGAQETQYF
-	-	TRBV27	TRBJ2-7	TGTGCCAGCAGTGCCCCCGGGGGCTCAATCTACGAGCAGTACTTC	CASSAPGGSIYEQYF
-	-	TRBV6-5	TRBJ2-3	TGTGCCAGCAGTAGGACAGAATCAATCACAGATACGCAGTATTTT	CASSRTESITDTQYF
-	-	TRBV19	TRBJ1-5	TGTGCCAGTAGTATGGGTCGTGAGAGCAATCAGCCCCAGCATTTT	CASSMGRESNQPQHF